This passage covers 7 T cell receptor beta chains from one sample sequenced in a study. The sorted Tregs were CD4+CD25+CD127-/low cells. One entry per CDR3 protein results from TCRdb running MiXCR on the 5' RACE reads. Here the sample spans more than 9,000 distinct CDR3 sequences, more than 15% being singletons. Material for sequencing was Tregs sorted from a lymph node. The receptors here all came from a female donor with breast cancer.

Sample share makes this clonotype medium-sized (0.01 to 0.1%). This chain joins TRBV6-5 and TRBJ1-1; D perhaps matches TRBD1 (6 bases). Germline values: CDR1 MNHEY, CDR2 SVGAGI. The CDR3 length is 13 residues. V dropped 6 bases and J dropped 9 bases, with 17 bases sitting between them. DNA of the CDR3: TGTGCCAGCAGACCGAGCCCAGGGGTCAAAGCTTTCTTT. Translation gives CASRPSPGVKAFF.

In its sample, this clonotype was seen many times. CDR3 sequence reads: CASSQDWAGPEKLFF. The CDR3 nucleotides read TGTGCCAGCAGCCAAGATTGGGCAGGCCCCGAAAAACTGTTTTTT. The rearrangement joins TRBV3-1 to TRBJ1-4, with D hard to call. Germline loops: CDR1 LGHDT, CDR2 YNNKEL (reference sequence). Trimming took off 0 bases at V and 8 bases at J, with 13 bases between the two ends. The CDR3 has 15 amino acids.

By sample share, this clonotype is medium-sized (0.01 to 0.1%). This sequence joins TRBV6-6 and TRBJ1-2; a weak D match, TRBD1 (6 bases). The ends were cut back, 8 bases at V and 9 bases at J, with 28 bases in the middle. The CDR3 runs to 16 residues. The germline V gene has CDR1 MNHNY and CDR2 SVGAGI (reference sequence). CDR3 nucleotide sequence: TGTGCCAGCCTAGATGCAGGGGTCCCAGTCCCTTATCGCTACACCTTC. As protein: CASLDAGVPVPYRYTF.

This clonotype has a count of ten or more. V and J are TRBV7-9 and TRBJ2-3; D possibly matches TRBD1 or TRBD2 (5 bases each). The CDR3 runs to 14 residues. Germline CDR1 SEHNR, CDR2 FQNEAQ (reference sequence). With 5 bases removed from V and 6 bases from J, the gap between germline ends came to 15 bases. The CDR3 DNA reads TGTGCCAGCAGCAAAGGGACGGGGTGGGATACGCAGTATTTT. Protein product: CASSKGTGWDTQYF.

With regard to this clonotype: A read error may explain this, as a much larger clone is one base away. V is TRBV5-1 and J is TRBJ2-3; TRBD1 might be the D (5 bases). The germline V gene encodes CDR1 SGHRS and CDR2 YFSETQ. Trimming left V 6 bases short and J 3 bases short, with 17 bases between. The CDR3 runs to 15 residues. CDR3 nucleotide sequence: TGCGCCAGCAACTCGTCCACAGGTATAACAGATACGCAGTATTTT. It is translated as CASNSSTGITDTQYF.

This clonotype appeared many times. The chain carries TRBV18 and TRBJ1-6; possible D gene TRBD1, 5 bases. CDR3 length: 15 amino acids. Germline values: CDR1 KGHSH, CDR2 LQKENI. Trimming removed 1 base at V and 4 bases at J, with 8 bases between. CDR3 sequence (DNA): TGTGCCAGCTCACCACGGGACCTATATAATTCACCCCTCCACTTT. Protein: CASSPRDLYNSPLHF.

By share of the sample, this clonotype is medium-sized. The chain employs TRBV7-9 and TRBJ2-2, with D possibly matching TRBD2 (5 bases). The V end was cut by 5 bases, the J end by 1 base, with 11 bases between. Germline V gene data show CDR1 as SEHNR and CDR2 as FQNEAQ (reference sequence). There are 15 residues in the CDR3. Here the CDR3 reads CASSPSGMNTGELFF. As DNA, the CDR3 is TGTGCCAGCAGCCCCTCCGGGATGAACACCGGGGAGCTGTTTTTT.